Each of the 20 T cell receptor beta chains below was sequenced from the same sample in a study of vaccination effects on CD4 cells after COVID-19. Peptide-pool stimulation followed by sequencing identified expanded antigen-specific CD4+ clonotypes in the ViraFEST assay. Isolating CD4+ T cells followed more than 9 days of culture. All participants had two doses of either the BNT162b2 or mRNA-1273 vaccine. Libraries were prepared by immunoSEQ multiplex PCR; TCRdb keeps only in-frame clonotypes and omits some of them. In the table there are roughly 71,000 clones, 81% of which are singletons. Their antigens are not known. The source material was CD4+ T cells from PBMCs cultured with HCoV-229E spike peptides, sampled after COVID-19 vaccination. These receptors were collected from a human donor who received a COVID-19 vaccine.

The genes are TRBV6-5 and TRBJ1-6; tentative D call: TRBD1 (5 bases). Germline V gene lookup returns CDR1 MNHEY and CDR2 SVGAGI. The CDR3 covers 14 residues. Trimming shortened V by 8 bases and J by 7 bases, and 15 bases separated the two germline ends. For the CDR3, the DNA is TGTGCCAGCCAGACCGGGACGGTGAATTCACCCCTCCACTTT. Its protein is CASQTGTVNSPLHF.

The chain joins TRBV11-2 to TRBJ2-2; TRBD1 aligns across 9 bases. The germline gives CDR1 SGHAT, CDR2 FQNNGV. With V trimmed by 2 bases and J by 5 bases, 3 bases remained unmatched. This CDR3 is built from 15 residues. The CDR3 DNA reads as TGTGCCAGCAGCTTACAACAGGGGGCGACCGGGGAGCTGTTTTTT. Translation: CASSLQQGATGELFF.

The chain joins TRBV7-8 to TRBJ2-3; possibly TRBD1 for D (6 bases). From germline, CDR1 is SGHVS and CDR2 FQNEAQ. This CDR3 is 15 amino acids long. V lost 5 bases and J lost 6, with 18 bases in between. CDR3 in DNA: TGTGCCAGCAGCGGGTCAGGGGAAGGTTGGGATACGCAGTATTTT. Residues: CASSGSGEGWDTQYF. Full variable domain (outside the CDR3, taken from reference TRBV7-8 and TRBJ2-3): GAGVSQSPRYKVAKRGQDVALRCDPISGHVSLFWYQQALGQGPEFLTYFQNEAQLDKSGLPSDRFFAERPEGSVSTLKIQRTQQEDSAVYLCASSGSGEGWDTQYFGPGTRLTVL.

V usage is TRBV6-2 or TRBV6-3 and J usage is TRBJ2-7; D gene ambiguous. The CDR3 sequence is 11 residues long. Trimming took off 3 bases at V and 9 bases at J, with 9 bases between the two ends. Germline CDR1 and CDR2: MNHEY and SVGEGT. The CDR3 nucleotides are TGTGCCAGCAGTTATTCTGGAAGGCAGTACGTC. Translating gives CASSYSGRQYV.

The rearrangement joins TRBV27 to TRBJ2-2; 7 nucleotides match TRBD1. The CDR3 spans 15 residues. CDR1 and CDR2 (germline): MNHEY, SMNVEV (reference sequence). V lost 1 base to trimming and J lost 7 bases; unmatched junction nucleotides: 6. CDR3 sequence reads: CASSLFQGVIGELFF. Here the CDR3 DNA reads TGTGCCAGCAGTTTATTCCAGGGGGTTATCGGGGAGCTGTTTTTT.

The rearrangement links TRBV29-1 to TRBJ2-5; TRBD1 matches 7 bases. Germline V gives CDR1 SQVTM, CDR2 ANQGSEA. The ends lost 7 bases at V and 4 bases at J; junction bases unmatched: 6. This CDR3 comprises 12 residues. The CDR3 DNA reads TGCAGCGCGGACAGGTGGGGAGAGACCCAGTACTTC. Protein: CSADRWGETQYF.

This chain uses TRBV5-1 with TRBJ2-3, with 7 bases matching TRBD2. The length of the CDR3 is 16 residues. CDR1 SGHRS and CDR2 YFSETQ come from the germline V gene. The V segment lost 1 base and the J segment 1 base; nucleotides outside the gene matches: 6. In DNA form, the CDR3 reads TGCGCCAGCAGCTTGCTTACGGGGGGTGGCACAGATACGCAGTATTTT. This sequence encodes CASSLLTGGGTDTQYF.

The V gene is TRBV7-2, the J gene TRBJ1-5; a possible D gene is TRBD1 (5 bases). The V end lost 6 bases, the J end lost 0 bases, and 12 bases lay between the germline ends. The germline CDR1 and CDR2 sequences are SGHTA and FQGNSA. This CDR3 is 15 amino acids long. This CDR3 is CASSRGRGSNQPQHF. The CDR3 DNA reads TGTGCCAGCAGTCGAGGGAGGGGTAGCAATCAGCCCCAGCATTTT.

This chain connects TRBV9 to TRBJ2-3, with 11 nucleotides matching TRBD2. CDR3 length: 16 amino acids. The germline V gene encodes CDR1 SGDLS and CDR2 YYNGEE. Unmatched junction bases numbered 2, after V lost 0 bases and J lost 2 bases. CDR3 residues: CASSVGGLAATDTQYF. The CDR3 bases are TGTGCCAGCAGCGTAGGGGGACTAGCGGCCACAGATACGCAGTATTTT.

This clone was detected a few times. This rearrangement joins TRBV9 to TRBJ1-6; no clear D gene. CDR3 length: 14 amino acids. V was shortened by 0 bases and J by 10 bases, with 11 bases between the two germline ends. Germline values: CDR1 SGDLS, CDR2 YYNGEE. The CDR3: CASSVDSVGSPLHF. The CDR3, as DNA: TGTGCCAGCAGCGTAGATTCGGTCGGCTCACCCCTCCACTTT.

This clone showed up just a few times. CDR3 amino acids: CASSLSGNQPQHF. The CDR3 nucleotides read TGCGCCAGCAGCTTGTCGGGGAATCAGCCCCAGCATTTT. The rearrangement joins TRBV5-1 to TRBJ1-5; D remains ambiguous. The V end was cut by 1 base, the J end by 4 bases, with 6 bases between. Germline CDR1 reads SGHRS; CDR2 reads YFSETQ. The CDR3 totals 13 residues.

The chain uses TRBV30 and TRBJ2-6, with D hard to call. Trimming pared 0 bases from V and 4 bases from J, leaving 13 bases between. Germline-derived CDR1 and CDR2 are GTSNPN and SVGIG (reference sequence). The CDR3 has 16 residues. CDR3 loop: CAWSVSHVSGANVLTF. In DNA, the CDR3 is TGTGCCTGGAGTGTAAGCCACGTGTCCGGGGCCAACGTCCTGACTTTC.

The chain uses TRBV6-5 and TRBJ2-1; 10 nucleotides line up with TRBD2. Per germline, CDR1 MNHEY and CDR2 SVGAGI. The junction had 3 bases not matched to a gene; V was cut back by 7 bases and J by 0 bases. The CDR3 extends over 15 amino acids. The CDR3 here is CASKAGGTSYNEQFF. Here the CDR3 DNA reads TGTGCCAGCAAAGCGGGGGGGACCTCCTACAATGAGCAGTTCTTC.

This clone was observed a handful of times. The J gene is TRBJ1-6, the V gene TRBV2, with 8 nucleotides matching TRBD1. The CDR3 contains 15 residues. The ends lost 5 bases at V and 15 bases at J; junction bases unmatched: 15. Germline values: CDR1 SNHLY, CDR2 FYNNEI. Here the CDR3 reads CASSLTGVNPNRLHF. The CDR3 DNA reads TGTGCCAGCAGTTTGACAGGGGTTAACCCTAACCGCCTCCACTTT.

This clone was detected only a few times. The genes are TRBV6-5 and TRBJ2-1; D might be TRBD1 (6 bases). Germline-derived CDR1 and CDR2 are MNHEY and SVGAGI. The V end was cut by 7 bases, the J end by 3 bases, with 13 bases between. The CDR3 extends over 14 amino acids. CDR3 sequence: CASILGTIYNEQFF. The CDR3 DNA sequence: TGTGCCAGCATCCTCGGGACAATCTACAATGAGCAGTTCTTC.

The rearrangement uses TRBV7-3 and TRBJ2-2; TRBD1 agrees at 8 bases. The ends lost 4 bases at V and 4 bases at J; junction bases unmatched: 2. The CDR3 sequence is 14 residues long. Germline V gene data show CDR1 as SGHTA and CDR2 as FQGTGA. The CDR3 sequence is CASSSDRATGELFF. CDR3 DNA sequence: TGTGCCAGCAGCTCGGACAGGGCCACCGGGGAGCTGTTTTTT.

V gene TRBV21-1 combines with J gene TRBJ1-6; whether TRBD1, the table's D call, matches the DNA was not checked. TRBV21-1 is given as a pseudogene. This CDR3 spans 17 amino acids. The CDR3 sequence: CASSNEGTGENNSPLHF. In nucleotides, the CDR3 is TGTGCCAGCAGCAACGAGGGGACAGGGGAAAATAATTCACCCCTCCACTTT.

The chain carries TRBV19 and TRBJ1-3; 10 nucleotides match TRBD1. The CDR3 runs 16 residues. The junction had 5 bases not matched to a gene; V was cut back by 6 bases and J by 0 bases. Germline V CDR1 and CDR2: LNHDA, SQIVND (reference sequence). The CDR3 region is CASRPGQGSSGNTIYF. CDR3 DNA sequence: TGTGCCAGTAGACCGGGACAGGGGAGCTCTGGAAACACCATATATTTT.

The rearrangement links TRBV29-1 to TRBJ1-1; D may be TRBD1 (5 bases). Germline V gene sequence: CDR1 SQVTM, CDR2 ANQGSEA. This CDR3 spans 11 amino acids. The germline V and J ends were trimmed by 7 bases and 6 bases, with 12 bases remaining between them. The CDR3 DNA reads TGCAGCGCCAGACGGGACCCTGAAGCTTTCTTT. This sequence encodes CSARRDPEAFF.

This rearrangement joins TRBV7-2 to TRBJ1-4, with D possibly being TRBD1 (6 bases). V lost 5 bases to trimming and J lost 3 bases, with 13 bases between them. This CDR3 is built from 15 residues. From germline, CDR1 is SGHTA and CDR2 FQGNSA. This CDR3 is CASSPGNRANEKLFF. The CDR3 region has the DNA TGTGCCAGCAGCCCCGGTAACAGGGCTAATGAAAAACTGTTTTTT.